This TCR beta chain was captured by sequencing in a study of cytotoxic CD8 clonotypes in ibrutinib-treated CLL. The wider study: The group held some 11 relapsed/refractory and 15 treatment-naive patients, with some 17 IGHV unmutated. Responses: approximately 25 partial, 2 complete; after median about 68 months, about 15 stayed remitted, roughly 12 progressed. Study-level findings and limits: T-cell clonality at baseline went above that of age-matched healthy donors and rose and fell with circulating CD8+ T-cell counts.

This table comes from immunoSEQ multiplex PCR, and its TCRdb copy is limited to in-frame clones, with some not included. The sample lists around 300,000 clones; roughly 85% were seen once. This CDR3 is built from 12 residues. CDR1 is SEHNR and CDR2 is FQNEAQ in the germline V gene (reference sequence). The germline V and J ends were trimmed by 8 bases and 4 bases, with 10 bases remaining between them. In regard to this clone: As yet, its antigen is unknown.

The chain couples TRBV7-9 to TRBJ2-3; perhaps TRBD2 as D (6 bases). This clonotype was sampled from a human donor with chronic lymphocytic leukemia. The specimen was PBMCs, collected before ibrutinib treatment. CDR3 sequence reads: CASGPGADTQYF. The CDR3 nucleotides read TGTGCCAGCGGCCCGGGAGCAGATACGCAGTATTTT.